The TCR beta chain described here comes from a study of shared clonotypes between healthy human individuals. Study context: In total, the donors were two women and three men aged 18 to 49.

Germline CDR1 SGHAT, CDR2 FQDESV (reference sequence). The CDR3 is made up of 11 amino acids. V lost 1 base and J lost 14, with 9 bases in between. This clone appeared a single time. The study drew all its donors from Caucasian adults living in Nashville, Tennessee. Sequenced by immunoSEQ multiplex PCR; TCRdb stores in-frame clones only, minus some. The table has about 2.3 million clones, about 90% seen once. Specimen: naive CD4+ T cells from PBMCs. Sample subset: CD45RA+ positively selected. This chain links TRBV11-1 with TRBJ2-1, with D perhaps given as TRBD1 or TRBD2 (5 bases each). The receptor comes from a man younger than 35 in good health. Some clones in this sample may be carry-over from other donors' samples. The CDR3, as DNA: TGTGCCAGCAGCTTAGTGGGGGAGAAGTTCTTC. It encodes CASSLVGEKFF.